This T cell receptor (beta chain) was recovered during a study of blood T cell repertoires in COVID-19. TCRdb keeps only in-frame clones here, not all; method: immunoSEQ multiplex PCR. This sample yields about 100,000 clones, of which approximately 86% are seen a single time; approximately 2.5% belongs to the top ten. This CDR3 is 15 amino acids long. CDR1 and CDR2 from the germline V gene are SNHLY and FYNNEI. Trimming pared 6 bases from V and 2 bases from J, leaving 15 bases between. This clone has a single count. The material sequenced was PBMCs or T cells enriched from blood (not recorded which). The J gene is TRBJ2-3, the V gene TRBV2; maybe TRBD2 (5 bases). The TCR comes from a woman in her fifties or sixties who had recovered from COVID-19. This CDR3 reads CASRLSGGDTDTQYF. The CDR3 DNA follows: TGTGCCAGCAGACTCAGCGGTGGGGACACAGATACGCAGTATTTT.